The following is a T cell receptor (beta chain) sequence with its context. Its antigen remains unidentified. Base qualities are not provided; no much larger clone lies one nucleotide away. The method behind the library was the immunoSEQ multiplex PCR assay. For the multiplex PCR, a mixture combining 60 forward primers for TCR Vbeta segments and 13 reverse primers for TCR Jbeta segments was used. A multiplex PCR assay on genomic DNA amplified the CDR3 region of rearranged TCR beta genes. Amplified TCR beta libraries were sequenced as 87-base-pair reads on the Illumina HiSeq System. Turning to the authors' computational methods: A later analysis tallied roughly 78 million unique TCR beta chains across the roughly 610 repertoires, and approximately 12 million of those chains were shared by two or more donors. Raw reads were error-corrected and collapsed into unique sequences with a nearest-neighbor algorithm that merged closely related sequences to remove PCR and sequencing errors. V, D and J gene segments were assigned by aligning CDR3 sequences to IMGT reference sequences. For a sequence to be retained, at least a six-nucleotide match to both a V gene segment and a J gene segment was required. A rearrangement was called productive if the CDR3 had no stop codons and remained in frame with V and J, and every other rearrangement was called non-productive. Following IMGT convention, CDR3 was defined as the stretch from the second conserved V-encoded cysteine up to the conserved J-encoded phenylalanine. Sequences without an unambiguous match to a single V gene segment were excluded from the earlier analysis of about 600 of the donors. An earlier analysis of 587 of the donors called V segments functional above 56.7% productive rearrangements and segregating when the between-donor standard deviation exceeded 5%. A statistical classification framework was built to diagnose cytomegalovirus status from the catalog of TCR beta chain sequences. In a later analysis, TCR nucleotide sequences were compared against IMGT/GENE-DB human TR gene sequences so that V and J genes could be assigned. A later analysis assigned CDR3 sequences and most-parsimonious VDJ recombination scenarios with the TCRdist pipeline. A later analysis defined each TCR beta chain by its CDR3 amino acid sequence plus V-gene family, and excluded reads lacking a unique V-gene family. To address suspected cross-contamination and a sequencing artifact, a later analysis removed roughly 580 highly shared, low-generation-probability nucleotide sequences. In a later analysis, a clonal expansion index for each public chain was calculated from normalized within-repertoire ranks of inferred template counts. A later analysis computed generation probabilities with a VDJ recombination model fitted to out-of-frame rearrangements, and checked the results against IGoR. A later analysis scored TCR-TCR, TCR-HLA and TCR-CMV co-occurrence with hypergeometric tests, applying a repertoire-size bias correction to TCR pairs. In a later analysis, false discovery rates were estimated by permuting HLA or CMV assignments 20 times. A later analysis grouped co-occurring TCRs with DBSCAN, adding TCRdist sequence similarity when clustering within HLA-allele-positive subsets. Repertoires with fewer than 30,000 or more than 120,000 public chains, plus five repertoires with anomalous nucleotide sharing, were excluded from co-occurrence clustering. This is the immuneACCESS table as TCRdb keeps it, with only in-frame sequences that have V and J called. A part of the clones is gone; compared with another copy, unresolved V genes explain less than half, and the rest is unexplained. V, J and clone size are those of that table, while D and trimming were read from the DNA. This sample is represented by about 110,000 clones; less than 80% of them were singletons. The ten biggest clones cover over 7% of the sample.

The cohort was made up of 500 to 800 healthy bone marrow donors. All cohort members were sampled while nominally healthy, although unrecorded immune exposures were likely present. The donor tested CMV seropositive, placing the donor among the roughly 270 seropositive members of the cohort. A peripheral blood sample was collected from each donor, and TCR beta sequencing was performed on peripheral blood mononuclear cells. Genomic DNA extraction from the blood cell samples was performed with the Qiagen DNeasy Blood Extraction Kit. V and J are trimmed by 5 bases and 4 bases, and the gene matches miss 8 bases of the junction. Including the terminal cysteine and phenylalanine, the CDR3 comprises 15 residues. The entry retains the CDR3 DNA only, 45 bases that are in frame from base 1. Via the germline V gene, CDR1 is SGHAT and CDR2 FQNNGV. This sample was taken from a study of cytomegalovirus exposure and HLA in healthy donors (dated by TCRdb to the late 2010s). With respect to the entire study: According to an earlier analysis of 587 of the donors, roughly 180 million T cells yielded roughly 100 million unique TCR beta sequences and 250 to 350 Gb of sequence data. The genetic ancestry cluster associated with self-reported Caucasian donors included about four fifths of the approximately 410 genotyped donors. Donor age, sex, ethnicity and CMV serostatus were collected together with the repertoire data. A later analysis re-analyzed previously published TCR beta repertoires from 666 donors and added high-resolution HLA genotyping to study TCR occurrence patterns. Both class I and class II loci were covered by HLA typing, at four-digit resolution. Along with the roughly 670-subject first cohort, a separate validation cohort of over a hundred different subjects was used. Typing coverage varied by locus: roughly 629-630 donors for A, B, C, DRB1 and DQB1; about 520 for DQA1; about 600 for DPA1; around 490 for DPB1. Every discovery cohort repertoire had been produced on one sequencing platform. Because of strong linkage in the cohort, 5 or 6 DR-DQ haplotypes were treated as single units for association and clustering. An early release that covered about 640 HLA-typed donors contained around 330 gigabases of sequencing data and tens of millions of unique TCR sequences. An earlier analysis of several hundred of the donors applied high-throughput TCR beta sequencing to assess whether each TCR beta V gene segment acted as functional or pseudogenic. A later genetic analysis took genome-wide SNP genotypes for about 55% of the 666 donors and used that subset as a discovery cohort. To predict cytomegalovirus infection status, the study brought together high-throughput TCR immunosequencing, statistical association of individual TCRs with disease status, and machine learning. The study used immunosequencing to profile the T cell repertoires of 670 or so subjects and linked those repertoires to cytomegalovirus serostatus. The later analysis used no new phenotypic data to find candidate immune exposures, relying instead on TCR beta sequences and their occurrence across donors. The aim of the study was to test whether cataloging public T cell receptors could identify signatures of past pathogen exposure. Across about 370 genotyped donors of the cohort, an average of about 250,000 unique TCR beta nucleotide sequences per donor were sequenced, and about a sixth of those sequences were non-productive. General conclusions and limits of the study: Roughly uniform sequencing depth across donors was assumed in presence/absence analyses, although this assumption may not hold. The sequencing pipeline was judged likely to have produced a cluster of highly shared sequence variants as a technical artifact. In vitro tests confirmed that three of the cytomegalovirus-associated TCR beta chains recognize cytomegalovirus antigens. The 87-base-pair reads could not distinguish some IMGT-functional V segments, including TRBV6-2 and TRBV6-3, so those segments were excluded. A later genetic analysis reported fewer N-insertions in productive TCRs among donors in an Asian-associated ancestry cluster than the roughly 700-donor mean. In both the original and validation cohorts, the classifier was reported to diagnose cytomegalovirus status with high specificity and sensitivity. A later analysis found that most CMV-associated TCR beta chains appeared HLA-restricted, with HLA associations seemingly driven largely by CMV exposure. An earlier analysis of approximately 540 of the donors showed that most TCR beta V segments appeared in productive rearrangements either about 87% or about 30% of the time, which broadly matched IMGT annotations. The study listed 150 to 200 TCR beta chains as associated with cytomegalovirus. Compared with equally common non-associated chains, HLA-associated TCR beta chains in a later analysis were more clonally expanded and had lower generation probabilities. In a later analysis, TCR association rates were found to vary across HLA loci, with the most associated TCRs seen for DRB1 alleles and the fewest for HLA-C alleles. Linkage disequilibrium might explain the correlated functional status among segregating V segments, but an unknown experimental factor could not be ruled out. While some public TCRs were present in many individuals, most TCR sequences turned up only very rarely across donors. The only immune exposure information available for the cohort was CMV serostatus. It was suggested by the authors that the approach could potentially be generalized to other disease states and immunological phenotypes. An association between a missense DCLRE1C variant and V-gene and J-gene trimming of TCR beta chains was found in a later genetic analysis and replicated in an independent cohort. Because HLA typing was unavailable for some donors at each locus, only the typed subset was used in association tests. Because counts were too low, approximately 15 rarely observed V segments, including chromosome 9 orphons, were excluded from the earlier analysis of several hundred of the donors. Only TCR beta chains were sequenced in this cohort, and the absence of alpha or paired-chain data limited detectable features. According to a later analysis, parvovirus B19, influenza, CMV and Epstein-Barr virus appeared linked to several top co-occurrence clusters. Strong co-occurrence of HLA alleles, especially DR and DQ, made assigning TCR associations to individual alleles difficult. A later analysis associated approximately 17,000 TCR beta sequences with specific HLA alleles at a false discovery rate of 0.05. A further reported finding was that TCR beta sequences accurately predicted the HLA-A and HLA-B alleles for most subjects in the first cohort.

The receptor's source is a woman in her forties or fifties in good health and CMV-seropositive. The sequencing input was PBMCs. This chain is built from TRBV11-2 and TRBJ2-1; 7 bases in the middle match TRBD1. The nucleotide sequence is given as TGTGCCAGCAGCCCGGTCCGGGACAGTTACAATGAGCAGTTCTTC. This yields the protein CASSPVRDSYNEQFF. This CDR3, with the reference TRBV11-2 and TRBJ2-1 proteins standing in past its ends, gives the full variable domain EAGVAQSPRYKIIEKRQSVAFWCNPISGHATLYWYQQILGQGPKLLIQFQNNGVVDDSQLPKDRFSAERLKGVDSTLKIQPAKLEDSAVYLCASSPVRDSYNEQFFGPGTRLTVL.